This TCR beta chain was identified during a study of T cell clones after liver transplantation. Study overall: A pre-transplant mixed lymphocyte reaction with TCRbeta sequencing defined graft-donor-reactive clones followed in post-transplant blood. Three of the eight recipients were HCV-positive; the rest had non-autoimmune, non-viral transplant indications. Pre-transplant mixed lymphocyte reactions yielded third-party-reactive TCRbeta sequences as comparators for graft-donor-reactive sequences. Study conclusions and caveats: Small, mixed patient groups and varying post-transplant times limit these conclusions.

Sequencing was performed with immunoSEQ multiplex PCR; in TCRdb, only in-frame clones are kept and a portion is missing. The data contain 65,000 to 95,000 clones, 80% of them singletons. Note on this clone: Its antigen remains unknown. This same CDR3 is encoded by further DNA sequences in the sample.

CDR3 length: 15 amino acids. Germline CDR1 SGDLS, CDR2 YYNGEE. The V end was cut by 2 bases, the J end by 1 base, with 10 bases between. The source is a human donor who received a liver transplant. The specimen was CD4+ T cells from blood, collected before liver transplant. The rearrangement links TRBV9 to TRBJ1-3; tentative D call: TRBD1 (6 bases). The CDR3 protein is CASSVATGSGNTIYF. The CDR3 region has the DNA TGTGCCAGCAGCGTGGCAACAGGGTCTGGAAACACCATATATTTT.